A single sample is the source of the 32 T cell receptor beta chains below, sequenced in a study of blood T cell repertoires in COVID-19 (dated by TCRdb to 2020 to 2021). Library method: the immunoSEQ multiplex PCR assay. TCRdb limited this immuneACCESS table to in-frame rearrangements with V and J called. A share of clones is missing; checked studies link under half to unresolved V genes, and the rest is unexplained. Within this sample are 150,000 to 200,000 clones, with roughly 78% of them counted one time only. The ten largest clones represent around 8.1% of the sample. Material: peripheral blood. The receptors here all came from a woman aged 55-70 years with COVID-19, enrolled during active disease.

V usage is TRBV2 and J usage is TRBJ1-4; TRBD1 is a possible D gene (6 bases). There are 15 residues in the CDR3. Germline CDR1 reads SNHLY; CDR2 reads FYNNEI. V dropped 7 bases and J dropped 5 bases, with 17 bases sitting between them. The CDR3 loop reads CASKRNAGVNEKLFF. The CDR3 DNA reads TGTGCCAGCAAACGAAATGCAGGGGTGAATGAAAAACTGTTTTTT.

The gene calls are TRBV5-1 and TRBJ2-7; TRBD2 matches 10 bases. Trimming at V came to 1 base and at J to 2 bases, leaving 3 bases not matched to a gene. The CDR3 consists of 15 residues. The germline gives CDR1 SGHRS, CDR2 YFSETQ. CDR3: CASSLTSGTPYEQYF. CDR3 nucleotides: TGCGCCAGCAGCTTGACTAGCGGGACACCCTACGAGCAGTACTTC.

The rearrangement uses TRBV6-1 and TRBJ1-2; no definite D call. Trimming removed 1 base at V and 2 bases at J, with 5 bases between. Germline CDR1 is MNHNS and CDR2 is SASEGT. The CDR3 covers 13 residues. CDR3: CASSEVTNYGYTF. The DNA for the CDR3 is TGTGCCAGCAGTGAAGTCACAAACTATGGCTACACCTTC.

This rearrangement joins TRBV28 to TRBJ1-5, with D possibly being TRBD1 (5 bases). Germline-derived CDR1 and CDR2 are MDHEN and SYDVKM. V lost 1 base to trimming and J lost 5 bases, with 9 bases between them. The CDR3 consists of 14 residues. Written as DNA, the CDR3 is TGTGCCAGCAGTTTATTGCTACAGGATCAGCCCCAGCATTTT. Protein product: CASSLLLQDQPQHF.

The chain carries TRBV6-6 and TRBJ2-1; D may be TRBD2 (5 bases). This CDR3 spans 14 amino acids. The V end was cut by 8 bases, the J end by 0 bases, with 11 bases between. The germline CDR1 and CDR2 sequences are MNHNY and SVGAGI (reference sequence). The CDR3 region has the DNA TGTGCCAGCGGAGATGGAGGCTCCTACAATGAGCAGTTCTTC. Translating gives CASGDGGSYNEQFF.

The gene calls are TRBV28 and TRBJ1-1; possibly TRBD1 for D (5 bases). Germline V gene lookup returns CDR1 MDHEN and CDR2 SYDVKM. Between the trimmed V and J ends, which lost 4 bases and 4 bases, there was a span of 19 bases. The CDR3 consists of 16 residues. The CDR3 protein is CASSSSQGWGGTEAFF. DNA of the CDR3: TGTGCCAGCAGTTCCTCCCAGGGTTGGGGCGGCACTGAAGCTTTCTTT.

The chain links TRBV10-2 to TRBJ2-3; maybe TRBD2 (7 bases). CDR3 length equals 14 residues. The ends were cut back, 3 bases at V and 4 bases at J, with 11 bases in the middle. The germline V gene encodes CDR1 WSHSY and CDR2 SAAADI. CDR3 loop: CASSEGGGSDTQYF. CDR3 DNA: TGCGCCAGCAGTGAAGGGGGGGGGTCAGATACGCAGTATTTT.

The chain recombines TRBV2 with TRBJ2-2; D might be TRBD2 (6 bases). The CDR3 is 15 residues long. V was pared by 4 bases and J by 1 base, with 10 bases between. Germline CDR1 and CDR2: SNHLY and FYNNEI. The CDR3 reads CASSAISGNTGELFF. In DNA, the CDR3 is TGTGCCAGCAGTGCTATTAGCGGGAACACCGGGGAGCTGTTTTTT.

This chain uses TRBV5-1 with TRBJ1-1, with D perhaps matching TRBD1 (6 bases). The V gene's germline CDR1 is SGHRS and CDR2 YFSETQ. V lost 4 bases, J lost 6 bases, and 19 bases lay in between. CDR3 size: 15 residues. For the CDR3, the DNA is TGCGCCAGCAGCCCCGGACAGATGTGGGTCCCTGAAGCTTTCTTT. It is translated as CASSPGQMWVPEAFF. Complete variable domain (other parts from reference TRBV5-1 and TRBJ1-1): KAGVTQTPRYLIKTRGQQVTLSCSPISGHRSVSWYQQTPGQGLQFLFEYFSETQRNKGNFPGRFSGRQFSNSRSEMNVSTLELGDSALYLCASSPGQMWVPEAFFGQGTRLTVV.

The V gene is TRBV28, the J gene TRBJ1-1, with unresolved D. V was shortened by 2 bases and J by 4 bases, with 11 bases between the two germline ends. The CDR3 length is 14 residues. Germline-derived CDR1 and CDR2 are MDHEN and SYDVKM. CDR3 nucleotide sequence: TGTGCCAGCAGTTTACCCCGAGCGGGCACTGAAGCTTTCTTT. It yields the protein CASSLPRAGTEAFF.

In its sample, this clone ranks as hyperexpanded. V is TRBV6-1 and J is TRBJ2-1; 8 bases fit TRBD2. Germline values: CDR1 MNHNS, CDR2 SASEGT. Losses at the gene ends were 2 bases for V and 0 bases for J; bases not matched to a gene: 0. This CDR3 has 15 residues. Here the CDR3 reads CASSELAGSYNEQFF. CDR3 DNA: TGTGCCAGCAGTGAACTAGCGGGCTCCTACAATGAGCAGTTCTTC.

The chain is built from TRBV6-5 and TRBJ1-6, with D possibly matching TRBD1 (5 bases). Trimming left V 4 bases short and J 10 bases short, with 14 bases between. The germline V gene encodes CDR1 MNHEY and CDR2 SVGAGI. The CDR3 has 14 amino acids. The CDR3 loop reads CASSSRDYGSPLHF. For the CDR3, the DNA is TGTGCCAGCAGTTCCAGGGATTACGGGTCACCCCTCCACTTT.

The rearrangement links TRBV4-3 to TRBJ2-3; D is undetermined. V lost 3 bases and J lost 1, with 8 bases in between. Germline V gene lookup returns CDR1 LGHNA and CDR2 YSLEER. The CDR3 runs 14 residues. Here the CDR3 DNA reads TGCGCCAGCAGCCAGGAGTACGGCACAGATACGCAGTATTTT. Amino acids: CASSQEYGTDTQYF.

This clone was observed a single time. The chain employs TRBV7-2 and TRBJ2-7, with D hard to call. With 1 base removed from V and 7 bases from J, the gap between germline ends came to 8 bases. Germline V gene lookup returns CDR1 SGHTA and CDR2 FQGNSA. This CDR3 is 12 amino acids long. The CDR3, as DNA: TGTGCCAGCAGCTTAGATTCCCTTGAGCAGTACTTC. Its translation: CASSLDSLEQYF.

CDR3 sequence reads: CASSLRTLSGNEQFF. CDR3 bases: TGTGCCAGCAGCTTGCGGACCCTTAGCGGAAATGAGCAGTTCTTC. The rearrangement joins TRBV7-6 to TRBJ2-1; tentative D call: TRBD2 (6 bases). The germline CDR1 and CDR2 sequences are SGHVS and FNYEAQ. The ends were cut back, 3 bases at V and 7 bases at J, with 16 bases in the middle. CDR3 length: 15 amino acids.

This clone was seen only a few times. The chain is built from TRBV4-3 and TRBJ2-7; D perhaps matches TRBD2 (9 bases). This CDR3 contains 17 residues. V was trimmed by 1 base and J by 6 bases, leaving 22 bases between them. Germline CDR1 is LGHNA and CDR2 is YSLEER. This chain's CDR3 is CASSQVPGASGTGEQYF. The CDR3 bases are TGCGCCAGCAGCCAAGTTCCAGGGGCTAGCGGGACAGGCGAGCAGTACTTC.

The V call is TRBV21-1, the J call TRBJ1-1; TRBD1 reflects the table's D call only, with no check against the DNA. TRBV21-1 is designated a pseudogene. The CDR3 contains 15 residues. In nucleotides, the CDR3 is TGTGCCAGCAGCCCTTCGACAGGGCGGCGGCCTGAAGCTTTCTTT. It specifies CASSPSTGRRPEAFF.

This clone appeared a single time. The chain carries TRBV19 and TRBJ2-2; 10 bases match TRBD1. The CDR3 is made up of 15 amino acids. Losses at the gene ends were 3 bases for V and 7 bases for J; bases not matched to a gene: 5. The V gene's germline CDR1 is LNHDA and CDR2 SQIVND (reference sequence). CDR3 DNA sequence: TGTGCCAGTAGTATTCGACAGGGGGCCAACGGGGAGCTGTTTTTT. Translating gives CASSIRQGANGELFF.

The chain carries TRBV23-1 and TRBJ2-3, with a weak D call TRBD2 (6 bases). TRBV23-1 qualifies as an ORF whose function is uncertain. Trimming pared 7 bases from V and 10 bases from J, leaving 15 bases between. The CDR3 is 12 residues long. In nucleotides, the CDR3 is TGCGCCAGCACCCCCCAGGGACTCGCGCAGTATTTT. Protein product: CASTPQGLAQYF.

The rearrangement uses TRBV7-9 and TRBJ2-2, with 7 bases that match TRBD1. The J segment lost 2 bases and the V segment lost 4 bases, leaving 4 bases of the junction unmatched. CDR1 SEHNR and CDR2 FQNEAQ come from the germline V gene (reference sequence). This CDR3 comprises 15 residues. The CDR3 protein is CASSSRDRNTGELFF. The CDR3 DNA follows: TGTGCCAGCAGCTCCCGGGACAGAAACACCGGGGAGCTGTTTTTT.

The chain joins TRBV5-4 to TRBJ2-1, with D uncertain. Germline V gives CDR1 SGHNT, CDR2 YYREEE (reference sequence). V shed 4 bases and J shed 7 bases, with 18 bases lying between them. The CDR3 spans 15 residues. CDR3 residues: CASSGDGQSWNEQFF. The CDR3 DNA follows: TGTGCCAGCAGCGGTGATGGCCAATCGTGGAATGAGCAGTTCTTC.

The V call is TRBV2, the J call TRBJ1-2, with TRBD1 as a possible D gene (6 bases). Germline assignment: CDR1 SNHLY and CDR2 FYNNEI. The CDR3 has 13 residues. The V end lost 6 bases, the J end lost 8 bases, and 16 bases lay between the germline ends. CDR3 loop: CASRSEQGGGYTF. For the CDR3, the DNA is TGTGCCAGCAGGTCAGAACAGGGTGGCGGCTACACCTTC.

This clone showed up just once. This chain uses TRBV19 with TRBJ1-5, with D tentatively TRBD1 (5 bases). CDR1 is LNHDA, CDR2 SQIVND, per germline (reference sequence). V lost 4 bases, J lost 7 bases, and 11 bases lay in between. CDR3 length: 13 amino acids. CDR3 bases: TGTGCCAGTAGTAGTCAGGGAATGCAGCCCCAGCATTTT. Protein sequence: CASSSQGMQPQHF.

The rearrangement joins TRBV28 to TRBJ1-2; 7 nucleotides line up with TRBD1. The CDR3 runs to 13 residues. CDR1 is MDHEN and CDR2 is SYDVKM in the germline V gene. The V and J ends lost 10 bases and 5 bases, in that order; junction bases with no gene match: 10. This CDR3 reads CATRQGLDYGYTF. The CDR3 coding sequence is TGTGCCACCCGACAGGGTTTGGATTATGGCTACACCTTC.

V gene TRBV7-9 combines with J gene TRBJ2-3; tentative D call: TRBD1 (5 bases). V was shortened by 2 bases and J by 8 bases, with 5 bases between the two germline ends. The V gene's germline CDR1 is SEHNR and CDR2 FQNEAQ (reference sequence). The CDR3 is 11 residues long. This CDR3 reads CASSLQGTQYF. The CDR3 nucleotides are TGTGCCAGCAGCTTACAGGGTACGCAGTATTTT.

The genes are TRBV20-1 and TRBJ1-5; D is uncertain. This CDR3 spans 13 amino acids. Germline CDR1 reads DFQATT; CDR2 reads SNEGSKA (reference sequence). The V end was cut by 3 bases, the J end by 2 bases, with 8 bases between. The CDR3 loop is CSASLGGNQPQHF. CDR3 coding DNA: TGCAGTGCTAGTTTGGGAGGCAATCAGCCCCAGCATTTT.

This chain links TRBV29-1 with TRBJ2-6; 8 bases line up with TRBD1. Germline assignment: CDR1 SQVTM and CDR2 ANQGSEA. This CDR3 has 17 amino acids. The trim removed 5 bases at V and 2 bases at J, leaving 11 bases unmatched. CDR3 in amino acids: CSVPGAGGFTGANVLTF. The DNA of the CDR3 is TGCAGCGTTCCGGGGGCAGGGGGCTTTACTGGGGCCAACGTCCTGACTTTC.

The gene calls are TRBV7-9 and TRBJ1-2; 8 nucleotides line up with TRBD1. V lost 1 base and J lost 2; bases outside the gene matches: 3. Germline loops: CDR1 SEHNR, CDR2 FQNEAQ (reference sequence). CDR3 length equals 15 residues. For the CDR3, the DNA is TGTGCCAGCAGCTTAGGGCAGGGGGCCAACTATGGCTACACCTTC. Amino acids: CASSLGQGANYGYTF.

J is TRBJ1-6 and V is TRBV6-4; no clear D gene. In germline, CDR1 is MRHNA, CDR2 SNTAGT. Trimming left V 4 bases short and J 0 bases short, with 10 bases between. The CDR3 runs 16 residues. The CDR3 region is CASSVAACSYNSPLHF. The CDR3 nucleotides are TGTGCCAGCAGTGTGGCCGCCTGCTCCTATAATTCACCCCTCCACTTT.

The chain has TRBV7-2 and TRBJ2-3; the D gene is possibly TRBD2 (6 bases). The CDR3 covers 13 residues. Germline loops: CDR1 SGHTA, CDR2 FQGNSA. Trimming cost V 4 bases and J 6 bases, with 11 bases left between them. This chain's CDR3 is CASSSGRTDTQYF. As DNA, the CDR3 is TGTGCCAGCAGCTCCGGGAGAACGGATACGCAGTATTTT.

This chain joins TRBV5-1 and TRBJ2-3; 8 bases line up with TRBD2. V gave up 1 base and J gave up 4 bases; unmatched junction bases: 11. This CDR3 region has 17 residues. From germline, CDR1 is SGHRS and CDR2 YFSETQ. CDR3 bases: TGCGCCAGCAGCTTGTCTCTCGGGAGGGATTCGGCAGATACGCAGTATTTT. Its translation: CASSLSLGRDSADTQYF.

The sample holds many counts of this clone. The chain links TRBV5-1 to TRBJ1-5, with 9 bases matching TRBD1. The ends lost 4 bases at V and 6 bases at J; junction bases unmatched: 8. The CDR3 is 15 residues long. The germline CDR1 and CDR2 sequences are SGHRS and YFSETQ. CDR3 nucleotides: TGCGCCAGCAGCCCTGGGACAGGGACCCGTCAGCCCCAGCATTTT. Its translation: CASSPGTGTRQPQHF.